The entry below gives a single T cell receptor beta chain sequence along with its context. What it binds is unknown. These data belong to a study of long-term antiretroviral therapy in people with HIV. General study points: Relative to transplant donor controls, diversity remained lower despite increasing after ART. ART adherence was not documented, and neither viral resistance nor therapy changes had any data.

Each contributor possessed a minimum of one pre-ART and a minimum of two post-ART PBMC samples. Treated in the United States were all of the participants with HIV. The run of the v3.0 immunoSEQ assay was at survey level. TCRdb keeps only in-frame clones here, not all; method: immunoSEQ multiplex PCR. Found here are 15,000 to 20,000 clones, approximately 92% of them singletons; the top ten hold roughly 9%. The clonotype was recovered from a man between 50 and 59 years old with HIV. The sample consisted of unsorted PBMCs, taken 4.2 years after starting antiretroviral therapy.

CDR3 nucleotides: TGTGCCAGTAGTATCGCGAGGGACTCCTACGAGCAGTACTTC. Translating gives CASSIARDSYEQYF. This sequence joins TRBV19 and TRBJ2-7; the D gene is possibly TRBD2 (5 bases). The CDR3 extends over 14 amino acids. V lost 3 bases and J lost 0, with 9 bases in between. CDR1 and CDR2 from the germline V gene are LNHDA and SQIVND (reference sequence).